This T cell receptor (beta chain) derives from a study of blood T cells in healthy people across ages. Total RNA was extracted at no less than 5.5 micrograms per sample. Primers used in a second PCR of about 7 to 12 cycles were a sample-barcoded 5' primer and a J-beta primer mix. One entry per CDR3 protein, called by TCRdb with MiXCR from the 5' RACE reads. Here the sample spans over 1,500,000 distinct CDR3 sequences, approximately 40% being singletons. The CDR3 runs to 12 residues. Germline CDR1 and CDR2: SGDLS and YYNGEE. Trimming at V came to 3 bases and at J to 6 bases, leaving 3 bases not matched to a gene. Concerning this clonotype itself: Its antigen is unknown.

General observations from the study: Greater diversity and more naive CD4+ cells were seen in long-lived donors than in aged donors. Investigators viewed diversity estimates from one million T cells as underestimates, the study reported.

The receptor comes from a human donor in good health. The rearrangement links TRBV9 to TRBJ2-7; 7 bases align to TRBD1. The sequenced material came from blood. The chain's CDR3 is CASSGQGCEQYF. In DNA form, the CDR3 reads TGTGCCAGCAGCGGACAGGGTTGCGAGCAGTACTTC.